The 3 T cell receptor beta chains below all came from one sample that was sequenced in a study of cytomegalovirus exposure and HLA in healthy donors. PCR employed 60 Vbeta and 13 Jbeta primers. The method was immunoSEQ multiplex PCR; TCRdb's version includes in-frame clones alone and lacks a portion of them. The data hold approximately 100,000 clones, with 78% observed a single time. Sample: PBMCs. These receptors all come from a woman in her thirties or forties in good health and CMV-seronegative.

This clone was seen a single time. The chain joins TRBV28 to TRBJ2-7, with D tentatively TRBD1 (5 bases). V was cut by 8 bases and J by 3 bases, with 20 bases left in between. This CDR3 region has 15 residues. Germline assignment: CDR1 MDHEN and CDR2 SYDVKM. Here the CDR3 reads CASGALDRAYYEQYF. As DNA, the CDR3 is TGTGCCAGCGGGGCCCTCGACAGAGCTTACTACGAGCAGTACTTC.

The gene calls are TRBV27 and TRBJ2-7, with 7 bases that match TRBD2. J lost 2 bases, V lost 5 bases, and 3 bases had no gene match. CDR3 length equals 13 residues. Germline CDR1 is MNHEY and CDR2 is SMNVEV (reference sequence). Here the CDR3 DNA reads TGTGCCAGCAGTAGCCTAGCGGCCTACGAGCAGTACTTC. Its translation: CASSSLAAYEQYF.

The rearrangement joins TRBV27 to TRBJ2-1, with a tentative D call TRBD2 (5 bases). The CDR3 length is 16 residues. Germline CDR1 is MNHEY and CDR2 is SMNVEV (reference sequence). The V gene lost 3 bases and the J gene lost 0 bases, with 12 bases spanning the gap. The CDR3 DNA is TGTGCCAGCAGTTTTGTCGCGGGCAGCTCCTACAATGAGCAGTTCTTC. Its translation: CASSFVAGSSYNEQFF.